Listed below are T cell receptor beta chains from one sample, sequenced in a study of long-term antiretroviral therapy in people with HIV. Some clones are missing from TCRdb's copy, which holds only in-frame ones; the method was immunoSEQ multiplex PCR. The sample shows over 15,000 clones, almost 80% of them seen only once. The sequences come from unsorted PBMCs, collected 2.3 years after starting antiretroviral therapy. These TCRs come from a woman between 40 and 55 years old with HIV. The CDR3 runs from the conserved cysteine through the conserved F or W. Each record gives: V gene, J gene, D gene, clone size, CDR3 protein, CDR3 DNA. The D gene is left open where the match is weak. Clone size appears in some rows only: once, few, many, or a class for an expanded clone.

v_gene: TRBV4-3
j_gene: TRBJ2-7
d_gene: -
abundance: -
CDR3aa: CASSQDFVSYEQYF
CDR3nt: TGCGCCAGCAGCCAAGATTTCGTCTCCTACGAGCAGTACTTC

v_gene: TRBV6-1
j_gene: TRBJ2-5
d_gene: -
abundance: -
CDR3aa: CASSEPRTFRETQYF
CDR3nt: TGTGCCAGCAGTGAGCCTAGGACTTTTAGGGAGACCCAGTACTTC

v_gene: TRBV6-5
j_gene: TRBJ1-2
d_gene: -
abundance: -
CDR3aa: CASSRPGDYGYTF
CDR3nt: TGTGCCAGCAGCCGGCCAGGGGACTATGGCTACACCTTC

v_gene: TRBV27
j_gene: TRBJ2-7
d_gene: TRBD1
abundance: -
CDR3aa: CAASRDRYYEQYF
CDR3nt: TGTGCCGCCAGCAGGGACAGGTACTACGAGCAGTACTTC

v_gene: TRBV12-5
j_gene: TRBJ2-1
d_gene: -
abundance: -
CDR3aa: CASGPLGGYNEQFF
CDR3nt: TGTGCTAGTGGACCCCTTGGGGGTTACAATGAGCAGTTCTTC

v_gene: TRBV6-1
j_gene: TRBJ2-3
d_gene: -
abundance: once
CDR3aa: CASSVQGTTDTQYF
CDR3nt: TGTGCCAGCAGTGTGCAGGGGACCACAGATACGCAGTATTTT

v_gene: TRBV29-1
j_gene: TRBJ1-4
d_gene: TRBD1
abundance: -
CDR3aa: CSVAGTGVNEKLFF
CDR3nt: TGCAGCGTGGCTGGGACAGGGGTTAATGAAAAACTGTTTTTT

v_gene: TRBV11-2
j_gene: TRBJ2-7
d_gene: -
abundance: -
CDR3aa: CASVPGDSYEQYF
CDR3nt: TGTGCCAGCGTCCCCGGGGACTCCTACGAGCAGTACTTC

v_gene: TRBV4-3
j_gene: TRBJ2-1
d_gene: TRBD1
abundance: -
CDR3aa: CASSQGGQGAFNEQFF
CDR3nt: TGCGCCAGCAGCCAAGGGGGGCAGGGGGCTTTCAATGAGCAGTTCTTC

v_gene: TRBV10-3
j_gene: TRBJ2-3
d_gene: -
abundance: -
CDR3aa: CAISEYRRGETDTQYF
CDR3nt: TGTGCCATCAGTGAGTATAGGCGGGGAGAAACCGATACGCAGTATTTT

v_gene: TRBV5-6
j_gene: TRBJ1-1
d_gene: -
abundance: -
CDR3aa: CASSLGSSEAFF
CDR3nt: TGTGCCAGCAGCTTGGGTTCGAGTGAAGCTTTCTTT

v_gene: TRBV30
j_gene: TRBJ2-1
d_gene: -
abundance: -
CDR3aa: CAWSVRGGLYDNEQFF
CDR3nt: TGTGCCTGGAGTGTACGGGGTGGGTTGTACGACAATGAGCAGTTCTTC

v_gene: TRBV19
j_gene: TRBJ1-2
d_gene: TRBD1
abundance: -
CDR3aa: CASSMGDRERAVYGYTF
CDR3nt: TGTGCCAGTAGTATGGGGGACAGGGAAAGGGCTGTCTATGGCTACACCTTC

v_gene: TRBV30
j_gene: TRBJ2-1
d_gene: TRBD1
abundance: -
CDR3aa: CALGAGGYNEQFF
CDR3nt: TGTGCCCTAGGGGCAGGGGGCTACAATGAGCAGTTCTTC

v_gene: TRBV7-9
j_gene: TRBJ1-5
d_gene: TRBD1
abundance: -
CDR3aa: CASSLQGSNQPQHF
CDR3nt: TGTGCCAGCAGCCTACAGGGGAGCAATCAGCCCCAGCATTTT

v_gene: TRBV6-6
j_gene: TRBJ2-2
d_gene: -
abundance: -
CDR3aa: CASKFLITGELFF
CDR3nt: TGTGCCAGCAAATTTCTCATCACCGGGGAGCTGTTTTTT

v_gene: TRBV6-5
j_gene: TRBJ2-2
d_gene: -
abundance: -
CDR3aa: CASSTGTGELFF
CDR3nt: TGTGCCAGCAGTACCGGAACCGGGGAGCTGTTTTTT

v_gene: TRBV30
j_gene: TRBJ1-6
d_gene: -
abundance: few
CDR3aa: CAWSVGGDSPLHF
CDR3nt: TGTGCCTGGAGTGTGGGCGGGGATTCACCCCTCCACTTT

v_gene: TRBV4-1
j_gene: TRBJ2-1
d_gene: -
abundance: -
CDR3aa: CASSQAKPSSYNEQFF
CDR3nt: TGCGCCAGCAGCCAAGCGAAGCCTAGCTCCTACAATGAGCAGTTCTTC

v_gene: TRBV6-6
j_gene: TRBJ2-7
d_gene: -
abundance: -
CDR3aa: CATNRDLTLYEQYF
CDR3nt: TGTGCCACGAACCGGGACTTAACCCTCTACGAGCAGTACTTC

v_gene: TRBV10-2
j_gene: TRBJ1-6
d_gene: TRBD1
abundance: few
CDR3aa: CASSETGGSSPLHF
CDR3nt: TGCGCCAGCAGTGAGACAGGGGGTTCTTCACCCCTCCACTTT

v_gene: TRBV15
j_gene: TRBJ2-5
d_gene: TRBD2
abundance: -
CDR3aa: CATSRDGASGETQYF
CDR3nt: TGTGCCACCAGCAGAGATGGGGCTAGCGGGGAGACCCAGTACTTC

v_gene: TRBV27
j_gene: TRBJ2-7
d_gene: -
abundance: -
CDR3aa: CASSSQGTYSYEQYF
CDR3nt: TGTGCCAGCAGTTCCCAGGGGACATATTCCTACGAGCAGTACTTC

v_gene: TRBV7-2
j_gene: TRBJ1-5
d_gene: TRBD1
abundance: -
CDR3aa: CASSLRDRKNQPLHF
CDR3nt: TGTGCCAGCAGCTTAAGGGACAGAAAGAATCAGCCCCTGCATTTT

v_gene: TRBV7-9
j_gene: TRBJ1-6
d_gene: TRBD1
abundance: few
CDR3aa: CASSSEGASSPLHF
CDR3nt: TGTGCCAGCAGCTCGGAGGGGGCATCATCACCCCTCCACTTT

v_gene: TRBV28
j_gene: TRBJ1-2
d_gene: -
abundance: -
CDR3aa: CASSSLGAVLHGYTF
CDR3nt: TGTGCCAGCAGTTCATTAGGGGCAGTATTACATGGCTACACCTTC